Listed below are T cell receptor beta chains from one sample, sequenced in a study of memory B cells and T cells in multiple sclerosis. The antigens of these receptors remain unknown. Profiled with immunoSEQ multiplex PCR; TCRdb holds only in-frame clones, not every one. The data show over 35,000 clones, with about 80% seen just once and 1% to 1.3% held by the top ten. Sequencing input: PBMCs from blood kept in culture. These TCRs come from a human donor with multiple sclerosis. CDR3s include the opening cysteine and the closing phenylalanine or tryptophan. A D gene is named only where the DNA matches it firmly. Expanded clones get a size class; other rows say once, few or many, or leave the size out.

cdr3_aa cdr3_nt clone_size cdr3_length j_call v_call d_call
CSVVTLGQGSTNGYTF TGCAGCGTTGTTACCCTGGGACAGGGGTCTACCAATGGCTACACCTTC - 16 TRBJ1-2 TRBV29-1 TRBD1
CASSPPSEETQYF TGTGCCAGCTCACCTCCCAGCGAAGAGACCCAGTACTTC - 13 TRBJ2-5 TRBV18 -
CASSSEQGVVNYGYTF TGTGCCAGCAGCTCTGAACAGGGAGTAGTTAACTATGGCTACACCTTC once 16 TRBJ1-2 TRBV25-1 -
CASSLVTDTQYF TGCGCCAGCAGCTTGGTAACAGATACGCAGTATTTT - 12 TRBJ2-3 TRBV5-1 -
CASALGQGDYTF TGTGCTAGTGCCCTGGGACAGGGTGACTACACCTTC - 12 TRBJ1-2 TRBV12-5 TRBD1
CASSQVWYGYTF TGTGCCAGCAGCCAGGTTTGGTATGGCTACACCTTC - 12 TRBJ1-2 TRBV14 -
CASSYGTGNTDTQYF TGTGCCAGCAGTTACGGGACAGGGAATACAGATACGCAGTATTTT - 15 TRBJ2-3 TRBV6-5 TRBD1
CASSLSGGAVGSTQYF TGTGCCAGCAGTTTATCAGGGGGGGCCGTAGGATCGACCCAGTACTTC - 16 TRBJ2-5 TRBV27 -
CASSETSRTSGGYEQYF TGCGCCAGCAGTGAGACATCCCGGACTAGCGGGGGGTACGAGCAGTACTTC - 17 TRBJ2-7 TRBV23-1 TRBD2
CASSPPGQDIRNEQFF TGTGCCAGCAGCCCTCCCGGACAGGATATTCGGAATGAGCAGTTCTTC medium-sized 16 TRBJ2-1 TRBV7-2 TRBD1
CASSYRVDTGELFF TGTGCCAGCAGTTACAGGGTAGACACCGGGGAGCTGTTTTTT - 14 TRBJ2-2 TRBV6-6 -
CASSQELWGGETQYF TGCGCCAGCAGCCAAGAGTTATGGGGAGGGGAGACCCAGTACTTC - 15 TRBJ2-5 TRBV4-1 TRBD2
CAISEGRDGETQYF TGTGCCATCAGTGAAGGAAGGGATGGCGAGACCCAGTACTTC - 14 TRBJ2-5 TRBV10-3 -
CASSQDLVGIGYGYTF TGCGCCAGCAGCCAAGATCTGGTGGGTATTGGCTATGGCTACACCTTC - 16 TRBJ1-2 TRBV4-3 -
CAWSAPTSGATDTQYF TGTGCCTGGAGTGCCCCGACTAGCGGCGCCACAGATACGCAGTATTTT - 16 TRBJ2-3 TRBV30 TRBD2
CATSKGRGSPYEQYF TGTGCCACCAGCAAGGGCAGGGGATCCCCCTACGAGCAGTACTTC - 15 TRBJ2-7 TRBV15 -
CASSILIDSGTEAFF TGTGCCAGCAGCATTCTTATCGATTCGGGGACTGAAGCTTTCTTT once 15 TRBJ1-1 TRBV5-5 -
CASSWGVGSDTQYF TGTGCCAGCAGCTGGGGGGTGGGATCAGATACGCAGTATTTT - 14 TRBJ2-3 TRBV7-2 -
CASRSGSLSYNEQFF TGTGCCAGTCGAAGCGGGTCCCTCTCCTACAATGAGCAGTTCTTC - 15 TRBJ2-1 TRBV19 -
CATSPGLAGTQGDTQYF TGTGCCACCAGCCCGGGACTAGCGGGGACCCAGGGGGATACGCAGTATTTT few 17 TRBJ2-3 TRBV15 TRBD2
CASSSSHSYEQYF TGTGCCAGCAGTTCGAGCCACTCCTACGAGCAGTACTTC few 13 TRBJ2-7 TRBV6-5 -
CASSVGTDDYGYTF TGTGCCAGCAGCGTAGGCACAGACGACTATGGCTACACCTTC - 14 TRBJ1-2 TRBV9 -
CASSPGGQGGETQYF TGCGCCAGCAGCCCGGGGGGCCAGGGGGGCGAGACCCAGTACTTC - 15 TRBJ2-5 TRBV4-1 -
CASRPDRYEQYF TGTGCCAGCAGACCGGACAGATACGAGCAGTACTTC - 12 TRBJ2-7 TRBV27 -
CASSMILSNSPLHF TGTGCCAGTAGTATGATTTTGAGCAATTCACCCCTCCACTTT - 14 TRBJ1-6 TRBV19 -
CASSQDSTDYEQYF TGTGCCAGCAGCCAAGATTCCACAGACTACGAGCAGTACTTC - 14 TRBJ2-7 TRBV4-2 -
CASSQAGVYGYTF TGTGCCAGCAGCCAGGCGGGGGTCTATGGCTACACCTTC - 13 TRBJ1-2 TRBV7-8 -
CASSIGWTQHF TGTGCCAGTAGTATTGGCTGGACCCAGCATTTT - 11 TRBJ1-5 TRBV19 -
CASSDGQSAFF TGTGCCAGCAGTGACGGGCAGTCGGCTTTCTTT - 11 TRBJ1-1 TRBV6-4 -
CASSLVAGGAGGYTF TGTGCCAGCAGCTTAGTGGCCGGGGGCGCGGGGGGCTACACCTTC - 15 TRBJ1-2 TRBV7-2 -
CASSLASWNEQFF TGTGCCAGCAGCTTAGCCAGTTGGAATGAGCAGTTCTTC - 13 TRBJ2-1 TRBV7-8 -
CARATGMGEKLFF TGTGCCAGGGCAACAGGGATGGGGGAAAAACTGTTTTTT - 13 TRBJ1-4 TRBV27 -
CASGLVASSYNEQFF TGTGCTAGTGGTTTGGTGGCCAGCTCCTACAATGAGCAGTTCTTC - 15 TRBJ2-1 TRBV12-5 -
CASSPGLAGGNEQFF TGTGCCAGCAGCCCGGGACTAGCGGGGGGTAATGAGCAGTTCTTC - 15 TRBJ2-1 TRBV2 TRBD2
CASSLDGRGYGYTF TGCGCCAGCAGCTTGGACGGCAGGGGCTATGGCTACACCTTC - 14 TRBJ1-2 TRBV5-1 -
CASSSSPLNYGYTF TGTGCCAGCAGTTCCTCCCCCCTTAACTATGGCTACACCTTC - 14 TRBJ1-2 TRBV28 -
CASRNRRENEKLFF TGTGCCAGTAGAAACCGCAGGGAGAATGAAAAACTGTTTTTT - 14 TRBJ1-4 TRBV19 -
CASSDRTANSPLHF TGTGCCAGCAGCGACCGGACAGCCAATTCACCCCTCCACTTT - 14 TRBJ1-6 TRBV9 -
CASSPTGGHNQPQHF TGTGCCAGCTCACCAACGGGGGGGCATAATCAGCCCCAGCATTTT - 15 TRBJ1-5 TRBV18 -
CSAPFPEQYF TGCAGTGCTCCCTTCCCCGAGCAGTACTTC once 10 TRBJ2-7 TRBV20-1 -
CASSLLFRTSLNEKLFF TGTGCCAGCAGCTTGCTTTTTAGGACAAGCCTTAATGAAAAACTGTTTTTT - 17 TRBJ1-4 TRBV5-5 -
CSVELIQGNEQFF TGCAGCGTTGAACTAATACAGGGAAATGAGCAGTTCTTC - 13 TRBJ2-1 TRBV29-1 -
CASSSEGIAGTYEQYF TGTGCCAGCAGCTCTGAGGGGATAGCGGGGACCTACGAGCAGTACTTC - 16 TRBJ2-7 TRBV13 TRBD2
CASSPGQNNEQFF TGCGCCAGCAGCCCGGGACAGAACAATGAGCAGTTCTTC - 13 TRBJ2-1 TRBV5-1 TRBD1
CASSLEATGGGYTF TGCGCCAGCAGCTTGGAAGCGACAGGGGGTGGCTACACCTTC - 14 TRBJ1-2 TRBV5-1 TRBD1
CASSRNRDSPLHF TGTGCCAGCAGCCGAAACAGGGATTCACCCCTCCACTTT - 13 TRBJ1-6 TRBV7-3 -
CASSQDQSKGYTF TGCGCCAGCAGCCAGGACCAAAGTAAGGGCTACACCTTC - 13 TRBJ1-2 TRBV5-1 -
CASSLPFRRSEKLFF TGTGCCAGCAGCCTACCTTTCCGGCGGTCTGAAAAACTGTTTTTT - 15 TRBJ1-4 TRBV27 -
CASSTKVWDYGYTF TGCGCCAGCAGCACAAAGGTTTGGGACTATGGCTACACCTTC - 14 TRBJ1-2 TRBV4-3 -
CASSIVTFDLDKETQYF TGTGCCAGTAGTATAGTTACCTTCGACCTCGATAAGGAGACCCAGTACTTC few 17 TRBJ2-5 TRBV19 -
CASSPQRTGYGGDTQYF TGTGCCAGCAGTCCCCAACGGACGGGTTATGGGGGAGATACGCAGTATTTT - 17 TRBJ2-3 TRBV28 -
CASSDGASDTQYF TGCGCCAGCAGCGACGGCGCCTCAGATACGCAGTATTTT - 13 TRBJ2-3 TRBV5-1 -
CASSVGRFYNEQLF TGTGCCAGCAGCGTAGGGCGCTTTTACAATGAGCAGCTCTTC - 14 TRBJ2-1 TRBV9 -
CASSQRGATGGEAYEQYF TGCGCCAGCAGCCAGAGAGGGGCAACAGGGGGGGAGGCCTACGAGCAGTACTTC - 18 TRBJ2-7 TRBV4-3 -